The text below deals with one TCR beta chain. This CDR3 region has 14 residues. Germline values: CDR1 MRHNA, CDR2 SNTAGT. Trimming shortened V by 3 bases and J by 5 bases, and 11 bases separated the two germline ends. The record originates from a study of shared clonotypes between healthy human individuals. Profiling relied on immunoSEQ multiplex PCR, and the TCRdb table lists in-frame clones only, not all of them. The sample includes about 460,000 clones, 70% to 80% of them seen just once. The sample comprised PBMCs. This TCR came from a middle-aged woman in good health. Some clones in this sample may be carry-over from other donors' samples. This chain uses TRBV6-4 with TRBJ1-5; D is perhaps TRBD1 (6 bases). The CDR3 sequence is CASSELDSDQPQHF. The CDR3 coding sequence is TGTGCCAGCAGTGAATTGGACAGCGATCAGCCCCAGCATTTT.